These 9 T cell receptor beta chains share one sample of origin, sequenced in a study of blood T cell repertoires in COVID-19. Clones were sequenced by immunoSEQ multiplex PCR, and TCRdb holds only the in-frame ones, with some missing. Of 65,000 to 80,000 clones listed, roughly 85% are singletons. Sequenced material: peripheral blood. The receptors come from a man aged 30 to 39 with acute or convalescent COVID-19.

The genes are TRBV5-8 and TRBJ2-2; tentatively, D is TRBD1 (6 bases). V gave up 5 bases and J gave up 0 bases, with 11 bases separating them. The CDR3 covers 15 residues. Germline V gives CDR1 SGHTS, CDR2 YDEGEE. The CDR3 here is CASSTGQTNTGELFF. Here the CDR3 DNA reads TGTGCCAGCAGTACCGGACAGACGAACACCGGGGAGCTGTTTTTT.

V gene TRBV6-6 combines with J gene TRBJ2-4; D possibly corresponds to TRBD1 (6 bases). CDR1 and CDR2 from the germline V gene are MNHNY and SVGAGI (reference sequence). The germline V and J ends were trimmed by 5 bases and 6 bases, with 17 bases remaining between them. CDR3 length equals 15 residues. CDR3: CASSATQGFRNIQYF. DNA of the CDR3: TGTGCCAGCAGTGCCACTCAGGGGTTCAGAAACATTCAGTACTTC.

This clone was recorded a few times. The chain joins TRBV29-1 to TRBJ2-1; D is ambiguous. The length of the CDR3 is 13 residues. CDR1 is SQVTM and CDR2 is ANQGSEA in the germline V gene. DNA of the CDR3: TGCACCACCTCCGGGTTCCCTTACAATGAGCAGTTCTTC. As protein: CTTSGFPYNEQFF.

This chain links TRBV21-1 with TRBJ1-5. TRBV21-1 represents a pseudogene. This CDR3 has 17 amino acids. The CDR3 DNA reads TGTGCCAGCAGCAATTGTCTGGGACTTGGCGGCAATCAGCCCCAGCATTTT. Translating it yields CASSNCLGLGGNQPQHF.

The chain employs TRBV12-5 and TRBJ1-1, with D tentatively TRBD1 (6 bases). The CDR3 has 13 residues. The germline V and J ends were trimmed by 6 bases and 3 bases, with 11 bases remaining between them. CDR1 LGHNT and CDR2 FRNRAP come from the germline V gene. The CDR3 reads CASGKQGYTEAFF. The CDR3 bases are TGTGCTAGTGGGAAACAGGGTTACACTGAAGCTTTCTTT.

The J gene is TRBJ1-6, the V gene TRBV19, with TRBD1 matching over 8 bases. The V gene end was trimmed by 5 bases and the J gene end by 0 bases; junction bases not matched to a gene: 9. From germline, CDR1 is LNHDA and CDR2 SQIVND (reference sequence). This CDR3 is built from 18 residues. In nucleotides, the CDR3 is TGTGCCAGTAGTGTCGTGGGACAGGCCGGCTCCTATAATTCACCCCTCCACTTT. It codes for CASSVVGQAGSYNSPLHF. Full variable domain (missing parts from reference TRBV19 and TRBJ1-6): DGGITQSPKYLFRKEGQNVTLSCEQNLNHDAMYWYRQDPGQGLRLIYYSQIVNDFQKGDIAEGYSVSREKKESFPLTVTSAQKNPTAFYLCASSVVGQAGSYNSPLHFGNGTRLTVT.

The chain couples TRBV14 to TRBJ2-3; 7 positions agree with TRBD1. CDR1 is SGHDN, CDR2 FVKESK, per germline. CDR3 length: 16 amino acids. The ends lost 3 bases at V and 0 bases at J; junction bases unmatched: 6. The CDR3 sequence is CASSQSTGQSTDTQYF. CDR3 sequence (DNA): TGTGCCAGCAGCCAGAGTACGGGACAGAGCACAGATACGCAGTATTTT.

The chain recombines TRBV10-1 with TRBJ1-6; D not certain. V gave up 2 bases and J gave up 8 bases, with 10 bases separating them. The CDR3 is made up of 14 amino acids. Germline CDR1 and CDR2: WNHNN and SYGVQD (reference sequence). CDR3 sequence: CASSESLEYSPLHF. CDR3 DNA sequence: TGCGCCAGCAGTGAGAGCCTAGAATATTCACCCCTCCACTTT.

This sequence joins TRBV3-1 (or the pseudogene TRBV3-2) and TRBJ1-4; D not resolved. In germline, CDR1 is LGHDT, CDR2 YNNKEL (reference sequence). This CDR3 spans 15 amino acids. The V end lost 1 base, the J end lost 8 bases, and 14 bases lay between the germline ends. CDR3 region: CASSQGTAGREKLFF. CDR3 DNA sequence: TGTGCCAGCAGCCAAGGTACCGCGGGAAGGGAAAAACTGTTTTTT.